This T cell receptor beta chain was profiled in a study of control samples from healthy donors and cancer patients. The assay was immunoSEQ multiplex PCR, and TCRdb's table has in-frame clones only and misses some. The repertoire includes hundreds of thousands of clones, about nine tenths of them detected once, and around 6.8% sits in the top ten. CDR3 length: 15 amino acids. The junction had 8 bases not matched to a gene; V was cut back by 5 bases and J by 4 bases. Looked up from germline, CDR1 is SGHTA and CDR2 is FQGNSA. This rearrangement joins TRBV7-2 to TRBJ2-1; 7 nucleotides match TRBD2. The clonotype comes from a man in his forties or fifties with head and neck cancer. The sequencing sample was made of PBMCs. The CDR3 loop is CASSGGRATYNEQFF. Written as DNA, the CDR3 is TGTGCCAGCAGCGGAGGGAGGGCTACTTACAATGAGCAGTTCTTC.